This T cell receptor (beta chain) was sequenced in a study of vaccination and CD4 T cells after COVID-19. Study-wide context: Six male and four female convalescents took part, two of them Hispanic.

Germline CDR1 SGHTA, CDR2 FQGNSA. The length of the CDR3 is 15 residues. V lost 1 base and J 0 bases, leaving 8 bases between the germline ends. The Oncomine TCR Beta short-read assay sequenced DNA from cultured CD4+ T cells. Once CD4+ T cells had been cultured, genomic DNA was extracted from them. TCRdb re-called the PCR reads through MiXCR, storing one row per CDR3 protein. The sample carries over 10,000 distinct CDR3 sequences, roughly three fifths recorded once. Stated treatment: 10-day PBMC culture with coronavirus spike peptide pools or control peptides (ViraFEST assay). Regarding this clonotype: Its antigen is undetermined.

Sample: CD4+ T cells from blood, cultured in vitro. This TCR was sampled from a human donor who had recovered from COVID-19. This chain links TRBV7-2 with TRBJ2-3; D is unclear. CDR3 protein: CASSLVVRSTDTQYF. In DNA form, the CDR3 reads TGTGCCAGCAGCTTAGTGGTGAGAAGCACAGATACGCAGTATTTT.